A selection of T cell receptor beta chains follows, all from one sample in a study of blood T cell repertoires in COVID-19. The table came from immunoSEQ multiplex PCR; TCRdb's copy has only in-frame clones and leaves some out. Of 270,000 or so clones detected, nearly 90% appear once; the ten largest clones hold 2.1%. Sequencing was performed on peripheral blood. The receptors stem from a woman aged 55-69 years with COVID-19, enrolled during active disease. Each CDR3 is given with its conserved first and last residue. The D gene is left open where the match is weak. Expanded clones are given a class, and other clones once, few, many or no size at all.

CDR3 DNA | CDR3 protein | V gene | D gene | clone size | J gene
TGTGCCAGTAGTATCAGGACAGGGAAAAATTCACCCCTCCACTTT | CASSIRTGKNSPLHF | TRBV19 | TRBD1 | NA | TRBJ1-6
TGTGCCAGCAGCCGACTACCGGACAGGGCCTTGAACACTGAAGCTTTCTTT | CASSRLPDRALNTEAFF | TRBV7-8 | TRBD1 | NA | TRBJ1-1
TGTGCCAGTAGTGGGAGGGACTACTCCTACAATGAGCAGTTCTTC | CASSGRDYSYNEQFF | TRBV19 | TRBD2 | NA | TRBJ2-1
TGTGCCAGCTCACCCCGGGCGGGGTTGTACGAGCAGTACTTC | CASSPRAGLYEQYF | TRBV6-5 | NA | NA | TRBJ2-7
TGTGCCAGCAGCTTAGCGGGAGGGGGGGACACTGAAGCTTTCTTT | CASSLAGGGDTEAFF | TRBV7-6 | NA | NA | TRBJ1-1
TGTGCCAGCAGCCGAAACAGGGCTTCCTACGAGCAGTACTTC | CASSRNRASYEQYF | TRBV5-8 | NA | NA | TRBJ2-7
TGTGCCAGCGGGGGACAGAGGTTCTACGAGCAGTACTTC | CASGGQRFYEQYF | TRBV25-1 | TRBD1 | few | TRBJ2-7
TGTGCCAGCAGCCACCCGGGACAGGGGCTTTCAACCGGGGAGCTGTTTTTT | CASSHPGQGLSTGELFF | TRBV4-2 | TRBD1 | NA | TRBJ2-2
TGTGCCAGCAGCGTTAACAGGGGGCTGGATGGCTACACCTTC | CASSVNRGLDGYTF | TRBV11-2 | TRBD1 | NA | TRBJ1-2
TGCGCCAGCAGCCAAGAATGGCAGGGAAATTCACCCCTCCACTTT | CASSQEWQGNSPLHF | TRBV4-3 | NA | NA | TRBJ1-6
TGCGCCAGCAGCTCACAGGGAACCCCCAGGGATGAGTACTTC | CASSSQGTPRDEYF | TRBV5-1 | NA | NA | TRBJ2-7
TGTGCCAGCAGTTACTCGAGGTTTCGGGGATACACTGAAGCTTTCTTT | CASSYSRFRGYTEAFF | TRBV6-5 | NA | once | TRBJ1-1
TGCGCCAGCAGCCCGACAGGGTTCATCACCGGGGAGCTGTTTTTT | CASSPTGFITGELFF | TRBV4-3 | TRBD1 | NA | TRBJ2-2
TGCGCCAGCACCCTTCGGGGTCGGCGGGCCGATACGCAGTATTTT | CASTLRGRRADTQYF | TRBV10-2 | NA | once | TRBJ2-3
TGTGCCAGTAGCACAGGGGGCGCTTCAGATACGCAGTATTTT | CASSTGGASDTQYF | TRBV19 | TRBD1 | NA | TRBJ2-3
TGCGCCAGCAGCCAAGATCTGGGCAGGGTCTACAATGAGCAGTTCTTC | CASSQDLGRVYNEQFF | TRBV4-1 | NA | NA | TRBJ2-1
TGTGCCAGCAGCCAAGACCGGGACAGGGGCTGGGAGACCCAGTACTTC | CASSQDRDRGWETQYF | TRBV4-2 | TRBD1 | few | TRBJ2-5
TGTGCCAGCAGCTTAGCGATATCACAGGGGGTGCCAGCAGATACGCAGTATTTT | CASSLAISQGVPADTQYF | TRBV7-9 | TRBD1 | once | TRBJ2-3
TGTGCCAGCTCACCACAGGAGACTGGCTATGGCTACACCTTC | CASSPQETGYGYTF | TRBV18 | NA | NA | TRBJ1-2
TGTGCCAGCAGTTACTCATTTGGGAGGGGGGACCCTCAGTACTTC | CASSYSFGRGDPQYF | TRBV6-5 | NA | NA | TRBJ2-5
TGCGCCAGCAGCCAACATTATTCGGCACAGGGTGGTATTGTGTTCGATGGCTACACCTTC | CASSQHYSAQGGIVFDGYTF | TRBV4-3 | NA | NA | TRBJ1-2
TGTGCTAGTGGTTTGGTACTCCAGGGTTCGCACAATGAGCAGTTCTTC | CASGLVLQGSHNEQFF | TRBV12-5 | NA | NA | TRBJ2-1
TGTGCCAGCAGCTCCCGGACAGGCACAGATACGCAGTATTTT | CASSSRTGTDTQYF | TRBV7-2 | NA | once | TRBJ2-3
TGTGCCAGCCGGGGGAATGGAAACACCATATATTTT | CASRGNGNTIYF | TRBV2 | NA | NA | TRBJ1-3
TGTGCCAGCTCTAATAGAGCGGGGGACAGTTACTCTGGAAACACCATATATTTT | CASSNRAGDSYSGNTIYF | TRBV18 | TRBD1 | NA | TRBJ1-3
TGTGCCAGTAGTAGGGACAGTTGGGGTCAGCCCCAGCATTTT | CASSRDSWGQPQHF | TRBV19 | TRBD1 | NA | TRBJ1-5
TGCGCCAGCAGCCAAGGAAGTACATTGAACACTGAAGCTTTCTTT | CASSQGSTLNTEAFF | TRBV4-1 | NA | once | TRBJ1-1
TGTGCCAGCAGCTCCCCGACACGAGGGTTCGGCAATCAGCCCCAGCATTTT | CASSSPTRGFGNQPQHF | TRBV6-2/TRBV6-3 | NA | NA | TRBJ1-5
TGTGCCAGCAGTTTACCGGGAAACACCATATATTTT | CASSLPGNTIYF | TRBV12-3/TRBV12-4 | NA | few | TRBJ1-3
TGTGCCAGCAGTTACTCGTGGGGGGGGCATCAGCCCCAGCATTTT | CASSYSWGGHQPQHF | TRBV6-2/TRBV6-3 | NA | NA | TRBJ1-5
TGTGCCAGCAGTGAAAACAGGGCAGGCACTGAAGCTTTCTTT | CASSENRAGTEAFF | TRBV6-1 | NA | NA | TRBJ1-1
TGTGCCATCAGTCCTGGACAGGGTCTTACCTACGAGCAGTACTTC | CAISPGQGLTYEQYF | TRBV10-3 | TRBD1 | NA | TRBJ2-7
TGTGCCTGGAGTGTCTTGACAGGTTCCATTGGAAACACCATATATTTT | CAWSVLTGSIGNTIYF | TRBV30 | NA | NA | TRBJ1-3
TGTGCCAGCAGCCCCCAAACTGTAACAGGGGATGGCTACACCTTC | CASSPQTVTGDGYTF | TRBV7-2 | TRBD1 | NA | TRBJ1-2
TGTGCCAGCAGCTCCAGTTCAAGGGGAAACACTGAAGCTTTCTTT | CASSSSSRGNTEAFF | TRBV6-5 | NA | few | TRBJ1-1
TGTGCCGGGGGGGTAACAGCCAAAAACATTCAGTACTTC | CAGGVTAKNIQYF | TRBV6-5 | TRBD2 | NA | TRBJ2-4
TGTGCCTGGGGAAGGAGAGTGGACACTGAAGCTTTCTTT | CAWGRRVDTEAFF | TRBV30 | NA | once | TRBJ1-1
TGCGCCAGCAGCCCGGGACTAGCGGGGGGGCTAGGAAACATTCAGTACTTC | CASSPGLAGGLGNIQYF | TRBV5-1 | TRBD2 | NA | TRBJ2-4
TGCGCCAGCAGCTGGACAGGCGGGGAGCTGTTTTTT | CASSWTGGELFF | TRBV5-1 | TRBD1 | many | TRBJ2-2
TGTGCCAGCAGCAAGGGTCGGGGGGCGTTCACTGAAGCTTTCTTT | CASSKGRGAFTEAFF | TRBV21-1 | NA | NA | TRBJ1-1
TGTGCCAGCAGCCAAGATAGGGCCCCGGGACAGCCCCAGCATTTT | CASSQDRAPGQPQHF | TRBV3-1/TRBV3-2 | NA | NA | TRBJ1-5
TGTGCCAGCAGCCCCCGGACGGACTCGGGTGGCTACACCTTC | CASSPRTDSGGYTF | TRBV3-1/TRBV3-2 | NA | NA | TRBJ1-2
TGTGCCAGCAGCCAAGGGACAGGGTACGGCTACACCTTC | CASSQGTGYGYTF | TRBV3-1/TRBV3-2 | TRBD1 | NA | TRBJ1-2
TGTGCCACCAGCAGAGGAGCTGCGGCTAATGAAAAACTGTTTTTT | CATSRGAAANEKLFF | TRBV15 | NA | once | TRBJ1-4
TGTGCCAGTAGTATACTGGGACAGTTCAATGAGCAGTTCTTC | CASSILGQFNEQFF | TRBV19 | TRBD1 | NA | TRBJ2-1
TGTGCCAGCAGCCAGCAAGGGGGCTCCTACAATGAGCAGTTCTTC | CASSQQGGSYNEQFF | TRBV3-1/TRBV3-2 | NA | NA | TRBJ2-1
TGCGCCAGCAGCCAAGCGTGGCGGCTCTCCTACGAGCAGTACTTC | CASSQAWRLSYEQYF | TRBV4-3 | NA | NA | TRBJ2-7
TGTGCCAGCAGCCTTGCCCGCGGGGGGGCGTCCTACAATGAGCAGTTCTTC | CASSLARGGASYNEQFF | TRBV5-4 | TRBD2 | NA | TRBJ2-1
TGCGCCAGCAGCCAAGATTGGAGGGATAGTCTCATATATTTT | CASSQDWRDSLIYF | TRBV4-1 | NA | NA | TRBJ1-3
TGTGCCAGCAGCTTAGACAGGGTCAACACTGAAGCTTTCTTT | CASSLDRVNTEAFF | TRBV11-3 | NA | NA | TRBJ1-1
TGTGCCAGCAGCTTAGTACAGGGGGCGGCCAACGTCCTGACTTTC | CASSLVQGAANVLTF | TRBV7-9 | TRBD1 | NA | TRBJ2-6